The 30 T cell receptor beta chains below come from one sample, sequenced in a study of OX40 agonist ivuxolimab in advanced cancers. Clones were read by immunoSEQ multiplex PCR, and TCRdb kept only the in-frame ones, dropping some. Of some 60,000 clones in the sample, about 85% are singletons; the top ten hold over 3.5%. The material sequenced was CD4+ or CD8+ T cells sorted from blood, taken in a trial of the OX40 agonist ivuxolimab. These receptor sequences come from an adult with an advanced solid tumor such as melanoma, head and neck, liver or kidney cancer.

The chain recombines TRBV6-1 with TRBJ1-5, with D perhaps TRBD1 (5 bases). From germline, CDR1 is MNHNS and CDR2 SASEGT. CDR3 length equals 17 residues. The V and J ends lost 2 bases and 2 bases respectively, with 16 bases between them. The CDR3 protein is CASSELGAVSGNQPQHF. The CDR3 DNA follows: TGTGCCAGCAGTGAACTTGGGGCGGTGAGTGGCAATCAGCCCCAGCATTTT.

The chain has TRBV2 and TRBJ1-1, with TRBD1 as a possible D gene (5 bases). Germline values: CDR1 SNHLY, CDR2 FYNNEI. The CDR3 is 14 residues long. Trimming removed 5 bases from V and 1 base from J, with 11 bases in between. CDR3 in amino acids: CASSTGRQNTEAFF. The DNA of the CDR3 is TGTGCCAGCAGTACGGGACGGCAGAACACTGAAGCTTTCTTT.

This clone was seen more than once but under ten times. This chain uses TRBV4-1 with TRBJ1-6, with D unresolved. The CDR3 is made up of 15 amino acids. Trimming shortened V by 4 bases and J by 9 bases, and 16 bases separated the two germline ends. The germline V gene has CDR1 MGHRA and CDR2 YSYEKL. CDR3 DNA sequence: TGCGCCAGCAGCCGAACCATGTTTGTTTCTTCACCCCTCCACTTT. Translated, it gives CASSRTMFVSSPLHF.

V usage is TRBV6-5 and J usage is TRBJ2-2, with D hard to call. The CDR3 consists of 15 residues. Between the trimmed V and J ends, which lost 0 bases and 3 bases, there was a span of 8 bases. The germline V gene has CDR1 MNHEY and CDR2 SVGAGI. Here the CDR3 reads CASSYSRSYTGELFF. The CDR3 DNA reads TGTGCCAGCAGTTACTCTCGCAGCTACACCGGGGAGCTGTTTTTT.

V and J are TRBV5-1 and TRBJ2-1; D could derive from TRBD1 or TRBD2 (5 bases each). Germline-derived CDR1 and CDR2 are SGHRS and YFSETQ. With 4 bases removed from V and 7 bases from J, the gap between germline ends came to 15 bases. The CDR3 covers 14 residues. The CDR3 nucleotides are TGCGCCAGCAGCCTTGGGACCAGTGTTAATGAGCAGTTCTTC. Protein sequence: CASSLGTSVNEQFF.

The genes are TRBV19 and TRBJ2-7; the match to TRBD1 covers 7 bases. The length of the CDR3 is 14 residues. Unmatched junction bases numbered 9, after V lost 7 bases and J lost 3 bases. The germline V gene encodes CDR1 LNHDA and CDR2 SQIVND (reference sequence). The CDR3 sequence is CASTMTGPYYEQYF. The CDR3 nucleotides are TGTGCCAGTACTATGACAGGGCCTTACTACGAGCAGTACTTC.

The chain is built from TRBV5-4 and TRBJ2-7, with unresolved D. Germline loops: CDR1 SGHNT, CDR2 YYREEE (reference sequence). Trimming stripped 0 bases from V and 2 bases from J, with 9 bases between. The CDR3 sequence is 14 residues long. In DNA form, the CDR3 reads TGTGCCAGCAGCTTGGATGCCAGCCCCTACGAGCAGTACTTC. This encodes CASSLDASPYEQYF.

CDR3 DNA: TGTGCCAGCTCACCGGGACAGGGGTCTAACACTGAAGCTTTCTTT. This gives the protein CASSPGQGSNTEAFF. This sequence joins TRBV18 and TRBJ1-1, with 10 bases aligning to TRBD1. With V trimmed by 3 bases and J by 2 bases, 3 bases remained unmatched. The CDR3 has 15 residues. The germline V gene encodes CDR1 KGHSH and CDR2 LQKENI.

The chain employs TRBV7-9 and TRBJ1-4, with 7 bases matching TRBD1. This CDR3 is 15 amino acids long. The J segment lost 8 bases and the V segment lost 4 bases, leaving 10 bases of the junction unmatched. Germline V gives CDR1 SEHNR, CDR2 FQNEAQ (reference sequence). The CDR3 DNA is TGTGCCAGCAGCTCCCAGGAGGGGGCGATGGAAAAACTGTTTTTT. Translated: CASSSQEGAMEKLFF.

This chain links TRBV27 with TRBJ1-1; 9 bases match TRBD1. CDR1 is MNHEY, CDR2 SMNVEV, per germline (reference sequence). The CDR3 consists of 13 residues. J lost 9 bases, V lost 0 bases, and 2 bases had no gene match. CDR3 in amino acids: CASSLSGTGKAFF. CDR3 DNA: TGTGCCAGCAGTTTATCGGGGACAGGGAAAGCTTTCTTT.

The chain is built from TRBV7-9 and TRBJ2-5, with TRBD1 matching over 8 bases. Germline V gene data show CDR1 as SEHNR and CDR2 as FQNEAQ (reference sequence). V shed 1 base and J 2 bases; nucleotides not matched to a gene: 0. The CDR3 loop spans 14 amino acids. The CDR3 region is CASSLGTGQETQYF. DNA for the CDR3: TGTGCCAGCAGCTTAGGGACAGGGCAAGAGACCCAGTACTTC.

The gene calls are TRBV28 and TRBJ2-1, with D unclear. V was clipped by 6 bases and J by 11 bases, with 11 bases between them. This CDR3 comprises 11 residues. Germline-derived CDR1 and CDR2 are MDHEN and SYDVKM. CDR3 in DNA: TGTGCCAGCAGCATCGTGAGGCAGCAGTTCTTC. This encodes CASSIVRQQFF.

The rearrangement uses TRBV11-2 and TRBJ1-2; TRBD1 aligns across 7 bases. V shed 4 bases, J shed 0 bases, and the junction held 5 bases outside the gene matches. The germline gives CDR1 SGHAT, CDR2 FQNNGV. The CDR3 length is 15 residues. CDR3 coding DNA: TGTGCCAGCAGCTCGACACAGGGGACTAACTATGGCTACACCTTC. It codes for CASSSTQGTNYGYTF.

CDR3 region: CASSFRTARAKNIQYF. The CDR3 bases are TGTGCCAGCAGTTTTCGGACAGCCCGAGCCAAAAACATTCAGTACTTC. V is TRBV28 and J is TRBJ2-4; possible D gene TRBD1, 6 bases. Germline V CDR1 and CDR2: MDHEN, SYDVKM. V lost 3 bases to trimming and J lost 0 bases, with 12 bases between them. CDR3 size: 16 residues.

The chain is built from TRBV10-1 and TRBJ2-7; 11 bases match TRBD1. CDR3 length: 16 amino acids. Germline trimming cut 3 bases from V and 7 bases from J; bases unmatched to any gene: 11. Germline V gene data show CDR1 as WNHNN and CDR2 as SYGVQD (reference sequence). The CDR3 DNA reads as TGCGCCAGCAGTGACCCACACGGACAGGGGGCGGGAGAGCAGTACTTC. It encodes CASSDPHGQGAGEQYF.

V gene TRBV7-6 combines with J gene TRBJ2-7; no clear D gene. The V end was cut by 3 bases, the J end by 4 bases, with 10 bases between. The CDR3 loop spans 13 amino acids. Germline CDR1 SGHVS, CDR2 FNYEAQ. CDR3 bases: TGTGCCAGCAGCTTGGCACATGGTTACGAGCAGTACTTC. It codes for CASSLAHGYEQYF.

This chain connects TRBV19 to TRBJ2-2; 8 bases fit TRBD1. The V segment lost 5 bases and the J segment 7 bases; nucleotides outside the gene matches: 12. Germline V CDR1 and CDR2: LNHDA, SQIVND (reference sequence). The length of the CDR3 is 16 residues. The CDR3, as DNA: TGTGCCAGTAGTGAACAGGGGGGAGCGAGGTTCGGGGAGCTGTTTTTT. Translation: CASSEQGGARFGELFF.

The chain has TRBV5-1 and TRBJ2-2; a possible D gene is TRBD1 (5 bases). CDR3 length: 15 amino acids. Germline assignment: CDR1 SGHRS and CDR2 YFSETQ. V lost 1 base and J lost 1, with 8 bases in between. CDR3 amino acids: CASSLFQGNTGELFF. CDR3 sequence (DNA): TGCGCCAGCAGCTTGTTCCAGGGGAACACCGGGGAGCTGTTTTTT.

The gene calls are TRBV5-8 and TRBJ1-5, with D possibly matching TRBD1 (5 bases). The V end was cut by 4 bases, the J end by 9 bases, with 20 bases between. Germline-derived CDR1 and CDR2 are SGHTS and YDEGEE. CDR3 size: 15 residues. Here the CDR3 DNA reads TGTGCCAGCAGCCATGGCAATTCAGGGCGTCGGCCCCAGCATTTT. It encodes CASSHGNSGRRPQHF.

A note on this clone: Within the sample, other DNA sequences also encode this same CDR3. The V and J genes are TRBV4-1 and TRBJ2-7; 7 positions agree with TRBD1. This CDR3 has 12 amino acids. V lost 4 bases to trimming and J lost 6 bases; unmatched junction nucleotides: 3. CDR1 MGHRA and CDR2 YSYEKL come from the germline V gene. CDR3 nucleotides: TGCGCCAGCAGCCGACCAGGGGGCGAGCAGTACTTC. The encoded protein is CASSRPGGEQYF.

V and J are TRBV27 and TRBJ1-5; no clear D gene. CDR1 MNHEY and CDR2 SMNVEV come from the germline V gene (reference sequence). V was shortened by 3 bases and J by 5 bases, with 11 bases between the two germline ends. This CDR3 contains 14 residues. CDR3 in DNA: TGTGCCAGCAGTTTCGGTCCGGTGGATCAGCCCCAGCATTTT. Translated: CASSFGPVDQPQHF.

CDR3 amino acids: CASSSSGGRTDTQYF. The CDR3 nucleotides are TGTGCCAGCAGCTCTAGCGGGGGGCGCACAGATACGCAGTATTTT. V is TRBV5-6 and J is TRBJ2-3, with TRBD2 identical over 11 bases. There are 15 residues in the CDR3. In germline, CDR1 is SGHDT, CDR2 YYEEEE. After removal of 3 bases from V and 1 base from J, the junction contained 1 base not matched to a gene.

The chain links TRBV5-1 to TRBJ2-1; 9 positions match TRBD2. Losses at the gene ends were 4 bases for V and 7 bases for J; bases not matched to a gene: 12. In germline, CDR1 is SGHRS, CDR2 YFSETQ. The CDR3 is 16 amino acids. This CDR3 reads CASSPDRAGGLNEQFF. CDR3 in DNA: TGCGCCAGCAGCCCCGATCGGGCGGGAGGGCTAAATGAGCAGTTCTTC.

The V call is TRBV5-4, the J call TRBJ2-1; 10 bases match TRBD1. Germline V CDR1 and CDR2: SGHNT, YYREEE (reference sequence). The CDR3 consists of 15 residues. The V segment lost 5 bases and the J segment 6 bases; nucleotides outside the gene matches: 8. CDR3 nucleotides: TGTGCCAGCAGGGGGGGGACAGGGGTGCGCAATGAGCAGTTCTTC. Its protein is CASRGGTGVRNEQFF.

V gene TRBV4-1 combines with J gene TRBJ1-5; D is unclear. V was cut by 0 bases and J by 2 bases, with 8 bases left in between. This CDR3 has 15 amino acids. The V gene's germline CDR1 is MGHRA and CDR2 YSYEKL. The CDR3 here is CASSQDGQGNQPQHF. The CDR3 DNA reads as TGCGCCAGCAGCCAAGATGGGCAGGGCAATCAGCCCCAGCATTTT.

This clone was counted a few times. The DNA for the CDR3 is TGTGCCAGTAGTACCGACATTAGACAAGAGACCCAGTACTTC. Amino acid sequence: CASSTDIRQETQYF. The rearrangement uses TRBV19 and TRBJ2-5; D unresolved. Germline-derived CDR1 and CDR2 are LNHDA and SQIVND (reference sequence). V was shortened by 4 bases and J by 2 bases, with 11 bases between the two germline ends. This CDR3 has 14 residues.

This clone was seen a few times. The rearrangement joins TRBV5-5 to TRBJ2-7; 9 nucleotides line up with TRBD1. CDR1 SGHKS and CDR2 YYEKEE come from the germline V gene (reference sequence). The CDR3 is 14 residues long. J lost 3 bases, V lost 4 bases, and 5 bases had no gene match. Written as DNA, the CDR3 is TGTGCCAGCAGCCTAGGACAGGGGAACTACGAGCAGTACTTC. This codes for CASSLGQGNYEQYF.

The chain carries TRBV28 and TRBJ2-5; possible D gene TRBD1, 6 bases. The germline gives CDR1 MDHEN, CDR2 SYDVKM. This CDR3 region has 12 residues. V was pared by 7 bases and J by 5 bases, with 11 bases between. The CDR3 DNA is TGTGCCAGCACCATGAGGGGGGAGACCCAGTACTTC. Amino acid sequence: CASTMRGETQYF.

The V gene is TRBV2, the J gene TRBJ2-7, with 8 bases lining up with TRBD1. CDR3 length: 14 residues. The germline V gene encodes CDR1 SNHLY and CDR2 FYNNEI. V shed 3 bases and J 4 bases; nucleotides not matched to a gene: 5. The CDR3 nucleotides are TGTGCCAGCAGTGAGACAGGGGTGGGGTACGAGCAGTACTTC. Protein sequence: CASSETGVGYEQYF.

The V call is TRBV6-1, the J call TRBJ1-4; D unresolved. From germline, CDR1 is MNHNS and CDR2 SASEGT. Trimming took 2 bases from V and 1 from J, leaving 8 bases between them. The CDR3 consists of 15 residues. In nucleotides, the CDR3 is TGTGCCAGCAGTGAACGCCCGGGAACTAATGAAAAACTGTTTTTT. It translates to CASSERPGTNEKLFF.